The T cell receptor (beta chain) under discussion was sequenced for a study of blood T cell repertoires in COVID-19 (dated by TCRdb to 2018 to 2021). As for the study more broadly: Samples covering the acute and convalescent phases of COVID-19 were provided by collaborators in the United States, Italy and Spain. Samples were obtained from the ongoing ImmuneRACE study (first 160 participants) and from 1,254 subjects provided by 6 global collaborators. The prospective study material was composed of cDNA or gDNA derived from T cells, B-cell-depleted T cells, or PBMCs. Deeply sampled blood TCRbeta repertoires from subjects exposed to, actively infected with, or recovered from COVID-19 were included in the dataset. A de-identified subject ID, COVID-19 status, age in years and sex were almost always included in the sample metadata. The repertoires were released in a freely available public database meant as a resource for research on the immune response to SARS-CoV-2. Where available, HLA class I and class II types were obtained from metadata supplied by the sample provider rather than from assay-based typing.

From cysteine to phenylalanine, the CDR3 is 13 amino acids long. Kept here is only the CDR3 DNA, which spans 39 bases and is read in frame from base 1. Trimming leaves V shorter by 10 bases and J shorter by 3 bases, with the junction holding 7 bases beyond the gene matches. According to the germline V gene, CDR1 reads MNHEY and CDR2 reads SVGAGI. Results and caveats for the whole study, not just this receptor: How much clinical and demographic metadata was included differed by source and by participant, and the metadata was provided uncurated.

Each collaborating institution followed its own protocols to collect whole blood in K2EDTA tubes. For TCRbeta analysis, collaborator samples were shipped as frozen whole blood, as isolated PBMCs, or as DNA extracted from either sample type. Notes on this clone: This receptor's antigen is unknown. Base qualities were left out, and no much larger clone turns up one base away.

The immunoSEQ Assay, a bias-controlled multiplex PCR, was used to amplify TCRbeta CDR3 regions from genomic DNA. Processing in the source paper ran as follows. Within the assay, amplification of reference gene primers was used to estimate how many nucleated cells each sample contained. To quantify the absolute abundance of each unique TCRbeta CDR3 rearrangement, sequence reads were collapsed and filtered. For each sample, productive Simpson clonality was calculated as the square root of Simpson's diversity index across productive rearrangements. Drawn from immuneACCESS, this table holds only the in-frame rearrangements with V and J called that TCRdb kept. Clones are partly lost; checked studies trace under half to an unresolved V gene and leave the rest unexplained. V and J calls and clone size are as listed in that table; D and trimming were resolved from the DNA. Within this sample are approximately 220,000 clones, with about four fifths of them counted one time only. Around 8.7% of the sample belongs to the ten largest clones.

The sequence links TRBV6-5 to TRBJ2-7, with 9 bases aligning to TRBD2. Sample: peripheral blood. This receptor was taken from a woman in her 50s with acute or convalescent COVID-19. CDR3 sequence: CATQTSGLYEQYF. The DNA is TGTGCCACCCAGACTAGCGGACTCTACGAGCAGTACTTC.